This passage covers 32 T cell receptor beta chains from one sample sequenced in a study of blood T cell repertoires in COVID-19. Sequencing was performed with immunoSEQ multiplex PCR; in TCRdb, only in-frame clones are kept and a portion is missing. Of about 190,000 clones in the sample, 78% were seen once. The sequenced sample consisted of peripheral blood. These receptors originate from a woman of 80 years or more with active or convalescent COVID-19.

The chain uses TRBV5-6 and TRBJ1-2; weak D call: TRBD1 (6 bases). CDR3 length equals 14 residues. V gave up 3 bases and J gave up 8 bases, with 17 bases separating them. Germline V lookup: CDR1 SGHDT, CDR2 YYEEEE. This chain's CDR3 is CASSSPGEPQGYTF. The DNA of the CDR3 is TGTGCCAGCAGCTCGCCAGGGGAGCCTCAGGGCTACACCTTC.

The chain recombines TRBV5-6 with TRBJ2-6; tentative D call: TRBD1 (5 bases). Trimming took 0 bases from V and 0 from J, leaving 16 bases between them. The CDR3 has 19 residues. Germline loops: CDR1 SGHDT, CDR2 YYEEEE. The CDR3 region has the DNA TGTGCCAGCAGCTTGGGGGGCGGCAACCGGCACTCTGGGGCCAACGTCCTGACTTTC. This translates into CASSLGGGNRHSGANVLTF.

The chain combines TRBV2 with TRBJ1-3; 10 bases line up with TRBD1. The ends lost 7 bases at V and 0 bases at J; junction bases unmatched: 9. This CDR3 is built from 17 residues. The germline CDR1 and CDR2 sequences are SNHLY and FYNNEI. CDR3 sequence: CASNVGQGDFSGNTIYF. CDR3 in DNA: TGTGCCAGCAACGTAGGACAGGGGGACTTCTCTGGAAACACCATATATTTT.

This sequence joins TRBV7-8 and TRBJ2-3, with TRBD1 as a possible D gene (7 bases). Germline V gives CDR1 SGHVS, CDR2 FQNEAQ. The CDR3 has 16 amino acids. V was cut by 5 bases and J by 2 bases, with 17 bases left in between. CDR3: CASSINRGTATDTQYF. The CDR3 nucleotides are TGTGCCAGCAGCATTAACCGGGGGACAGCCACAGATACGCAGTATTTT.

This chain joins TRBV7-6 and TRBJ1-2, with a weak D call TRBD1 (6 bases). From germline, CDR1 is SGHVS and CDR2 FNYEAQ. V was clipped by 1 base and J by 6 bases, with 18 bases between them. The CDR3 contains 16 residues. CDR3 DNA sequence: TGTGCCAGCAGCTTAGGGGGTTATGGGGGCCGCGATGGCTACACCTTC. This translates into CASSLGGYGGRDGYTF. The whole variable domain, remainder taken from reference TRBV7-6 and TRBJ1-2, is GAGVSQSPRYKVTKRGQDVALRCDPISGHVSLYWYRQALGQGPEFLTYFNYEAQQDKSGLPNDRFSAERPEGSISTLTIQRTEQRDSAMYRCASSLGGYGGRDGYTFGSGTRLTVV.

V is TRBV29-1 and J is TRBJ2-7; maybe TRBD2 (5 bases). CDR3 length: 12 amino acids. Germline-derived CDR1 and CDR2 are SQVTM and ANQGSEA. V dropped 6 bases and J dropped 3 bases, with 12 bases sitting between them. CDR3 in DNA: TGCAGCGTCTCCGGACTCGACTACGAGCAGTACTTC. Its protein product is CSVSGLDYEQYF.

The CDR3 region is CASSYSGRTEAFF. Written as DNA, the CDR3 is TGTGCCAGCAGTTACTCGGGGAGGACTGAAGCTTTCTTT. V and J are TRBV6-5 and TRBJ1-1; D unresolved. There are 13 residues in the CDR3. V was shortened by 0 bases and J by 5 bases, with 7 bases between the two germline ends. Per germline, CDR1 MNHEY and CDR2 SVGAGI.

The chain has TRBV27 and TRBJ2-1, with TRBD2 as a possible D gene (5 bases). This CDR3 has 13 residues. The V and J ends lost 1 base and 10 bases respectively, with 11 bases between them. CDR1 and CDR2 (germline): MNHEY, SMNVEV (reference sequence). Here the CDR3 DNA reads TGTGCCAGCAGTTTATGGGGATCGGGGGAGCAGTTCTTC. Protein: CASSLWGSGEQFF.

The V call is TRBV29-1, the J call TRBJ2-2, with D maybe TRBD1 (6 bases). Per the germline V gene, CDR1 is SQVTM and CDR2 is ANQGSEA. This CDR3 spans 13 amino acids. The V and J ends lost 2 bases and 6 bases respectively, with 10 bases between them. DNA for the CDR3: TGCAGCGTTGAACAGTACAGGGCCGGGGAGCTGTTTTTT. Protein product: CSVEQYRAGELFF.

This chain links TRBV6-5 with TRBJ1-1; D gene unclear. This CDR3 is 14 amino acids long. Germline-derived CDR1 and CDR2 are MNHEY and SVGAGI. V lost 7 bases to trimming and J lost 0 bases, with 12 bases between them. CDR3 sequence (DNA): TGTGCCAGCAAGGAATGGAGCTTGAACACTGAAGCTTTCTTT. Translation gives CASKEWSLNTEAFF.

This clone has a count of ten or more. The chain joins TRBV19 to TRBJ1-5; D uncertain. The germline V and J ends were trimmed by 8 bases and 4 bases, with 15 bases remaining between them. The length of the CDR3 is 14 residues. Germline assignment: CDR1 LNHDA and CDR2 SQIVND (reference sequence). The CDR3 sequence: CASAAGYNNQPQHF. The CDR3 coding sequence is TGTGCCAGTGCAGCGGGGTATAATAATCAGCCCCAGCATTTT.

In nucleotides, the CDR3 is TGTGCCAGCAGCCCCCTAAATACTGAAGCTTTCTTT. Residues: CASSPLNTEAFF. The V gene is TRBV3-1 (or the pseudogene TRBV3-2), the J gene TRBJ1-1; no reliable D call. Germline V gene data show CDR1 as LGHDT and CDR2 as YNNKEL (reference sequence). With 4 bases removed from V and 5 bases from J, the gap between germline ends came to 8 bases. The CDR3 spans 12 residues.

V usage is TRBV7-9 and J usage is TRBJ2-4, with D possibly being TRBD1 (6 bases). The V end was cut by 1 base, the J end by 8 bases, with 15 bases between. Germline V gene sequence: CDR1 SEHNR, CDR2 FQNEAQ (reference sequence). The CDR3 runs to 15 residues. This CDR3 reads CASSLGRGQKDIQYF. CDR3 sequence (DNA): TGTGCCAGCAGCTTAGGTCGAGGACAGAAGGACATTCAGTACTTC.

This chain joins TRBV5-1 and TRBJ2-5; maybe TRBD1 (6 bases). V was shortened by 3 bases and J by 5 bases, with 14 bases between the two germline ends. The CDR3 covers 14 residues. CDR1 is SGHRS and CDR2 is YFSETQ in the germline V gene. The CDR3 loop is CASSSYTGSETQYF. In DNA, the CDR3 is TGCGCCAGCAGCTCCTACACAGGGTCGGAGACCCAGTACTTC.

The CDR3 nucleotides are TGCAGTGCCACTTTAAAGGATACGCAGTATTTT. Protein product: CSATLKDTQYF. This chain uses TRBV20-1 with TRBJ2-3; D is unresolved. CDR3 length: 11 residues. Trimming pared 6 bases from V and 6 bases from J, leaving 10 bases between. Germline V gene sequence: CDR1 DFQATT, CDR2 SNEGSKA (reference sequence).

V gene TRBV19 combines with J gene TRBJ2-5, with 10 bases that match TRBD1. The germline V gene encodes CDR1 LNHDA and CDR2 SQIVND (reference sequence). V dropped 4 bases and J dropped 5; count of bases not matched to a gene: 4. There are 14 residues in the CDR3. The DNA for the CDR3 is TGTGCCAGTAGTAGTCCGGGACAGGGGGAGACCCAGTACTTC. Amino acids: CASSSPGQGETQYF.

The gene calls are TRBV5-6 and TRBJ2-5, with 11 bases fitting TRBD1. The J segment lost 5 bases and the V segment lost 4 bases, leaving 10 bases of the junction unmatched. CDR3 length: 16 amino acids. Germline V lookup: CDR1 SGHDT, CDR2 YYEEEE. In DNA, the CDR3 is TGTGCCAGCAGCAACCGGGACAGGGGGATGGGGGAGACCCAGTACTTC. This sequence encodes CASSNRDRGMGETQYF.

The gene calls are TRBV3-1 (or the pseudogene TRBV3-2) and TRBJ1-2, with TRBD1 as a possible D gene (6 bases). Germline CDR1 reads LGHDT; CDR2 reads YNNKEL (reference sequence). Trimming took off 3 bases at V and 7 bases at J, with 12 bases between the two ends. The CDR3 has 13 residues. The CDR3 sequence is CASSQRGGRGYTF. DNA for the CDR3: TGTGCCAGCAGCCAGAGGGGGGGCCGTGGCTACACCTTC.

The gene calls are TRBV4-3 and TRBJ2-3, with D maybe TRBD1 (6 bases). The CDR3 has 15 residues. The V gene lost 1 base and the J gene lost 5 bases, with 13 bases spanning the gap. CDR1 is LGHNA and CDR2 is YSLEER in the germline V gene. CDR3 sequence reads: CASSQGFRGIDTQYF. As DNA, the CDR3 is TGCGCCAGCAGCCAAGGTTTCAGGGGCATAGATACGCAGTATTTT.

The chain employs TRBV28 and TRBJ1-1; tentative D call: TRBD1 (5 bases). V dropped 6 bases and J dropped 2 bases, with 13 bases sitting between them. Germline V lookup: CDR1 MDHEN, CDR2 SYDVKM. This CDR3 has 14 residues. CDR3 DNA: TGTGCCAGCAGAGAAGGCGGGGACAACACTGAAGCTTTCTTT. This translates into CASREGGDNTEAFF.

The V call is TRBV28, the J call TRBJ1-2; 9 bases are shared with TRBD1. After removal of 6 bases from V and 7 bases from J, the junction contained 12 bases not matched to a gene. Germline loops: CDR1 MDHEN, CDR2 SYDVKM. The CDR3 is 15 amino acids. The CDR3 bases are TGTGCCAGCAGATATGACCGGACAGGGGCTTCTGGCTACACCTTC. It codes for CASRYDRTGASGYTF.

This chain uses TRBV7-2 with TRBJ2-3, with 9 bases matching TRBD1. This CDR3 is 17 amino acids long. The V and J ends lost 1 base and 4 bases, in that order; junction bases with no gene match: 9. Germline CDR1 SGHTA, CDR2 FQGNSA. CDR3 protein: CASSLEYRGRGSDTQYF. CDR3 in DNA: TGTGCCAGCAGCTTAGAGTACAGGGGGCGCGGTTCAGATACGCAGTATTTT. Full variable domain (missing parts from reference TRBV7-2 and TRBJ2-3): GAGVSQSPSNKVTEKGKDVELRCDPISGHTALYWYRQSLGQGLEFLIYFQGNSAPDKSGLPSDRFSAERTGGSVSTLTIQRTQQEDSAVYLCASSLEYRGRGSDTQYFGPGTRLTVL.

The CDR3 DNA sequence: TGTGCCAGCAGCCCTCGACAGGGGGCCTACGAGCAGTACTTC. It specifies CASSPRQGAYEQYF. The rearrangement joins TRBV7-3 to TRBJ2-7, with 9 bases identical to TRBD1. The length of the CDR3 is 14 residues. The germline CDR1 and CDR2 sequences are SGHTA and FQGTGA. Losses at the gene ends were 5 bases for V and 2 bases for J; bases not matched to a gene: 4.

The CDR3 here is CASRFGRGRAMDTEAFF. CDR3 nucleotide sequence: TGTGCCAGTAGATTCGGACGGGGGAGGGCGATGGACACTGAAGCTTTCTTT. V is TRBV19 and J is TRBJ1-1; tentatively, D is TRBD1 (5 bases). The germline V gene encodes CDR1 LNHDA and CDR2 SQIVND (reference sequence). The CDR3 is made up of 17 amino acids. V was shortened by 6 bases and J by 3 bases, with 23 bases between the two germline ends.

The chain employs TRBV2 and TRBJ1-5; D perhaps matches TRBD1 (6 bases). Germline V lookup: CDR1 SNHLY, CDR2 FYNNEI. Deletions cut 4 bases from V and 4 bases from J, with 17 bases between. The CDR3 length is 16 residues. CDR3 sequence (DNA): TGTGCCAGCAGTGGCAGGGGCGCGGGCGGGAATCAGCCCCAGCATTTT. Translation: CASSGRGAGGNQPQHF.

The rearrangement uses TRBV18 and TRBJ2-7; no reliable D call. Germline loops: CDR1 KGHSH, CDR2 LQKENI. V gave up 6 bases and J gave up 4 bases, with 13 bases separating them. This CDR3 is 13 amino acids long. In nucleotides, the CDR3 is TGTGCCAGCTCCCCCCCCGTCTCGTACGAGCAGTACTTC. This gives the protein CASSPPVSYEQYF.

The rearrangement links TRBV6-5 to TRBJ1-3; D remains unclear. The CDR3 spans 14 residues. The V end was cut by 5 bases, the J end by 4 bases, with 12 bases between. The germline CDR1 and CDR2 sequences are MNHEY and SVGAGI. CDR3 amino acids: CASSTIGRGNTIYF. The DNA for the CDR3 is TGTGCCAGCAGTACCATTGGGAGGGGAAACACCATATATTTT.

The J gene is TRBJ1-3, the V gene TRBV28, with D maybe TRBD1 (6 bases). In germline, CDR1 is MDHEN, CDR2 SYDVKM. The length of the CDR3 is 17 residues. The ends were cut back, 7 bases at V and 1 base at J, with 20 bases in the middle. CDR3 nucleotide sequence: TGTGCCAGCACTCTCTATGCGGGAGGGGGATCTGGAAACACCATATATTTT. This sequence encodes CASTLYAGGGSGNTIYF.

This clone has only one observation. The chain links TRBV6-2 or TRBV6-3 to TRBJ2-7; TRBD1 is a possible D gene (5 bases). The V and J ends lost 4 bases and 4 bases respectively, with 20 bases between them. The CDR3 length is 16 residues. Germline-derived CDR1 and CDR2 are MNHEY and SVGEGT. The CDR3 here is CASSLFQGSTGYEQYF. The CDR3 DNA sequence: TGTGCCAGCAGTTTATTCCAGGGATCGACTGGATACGAGCAGTACTTC.

J is TRBJ1-1 and V is TRBV5-8; D uncertain. V lost 1 base and J lost 5, with 12 bases in between. Germline CDR1 SGHTS, CDR2 YDEGEE. The CDR3 is made up of 14 amino acids. CDR3 DNA sequence: TGTGCCAGCAGCTTGATTTCTTCGGTTACTGAAGCTTTCTTT. It codes for CASSLISSVTEAFF.

The chain employs TRBV7-7 and TRBJ2-2; TRBD1 aligns across 9 bases. Germline lookup yields CDR1 SSHAT and CDR2 FNYEAQ (reference sequence). The length of the CDR3 is 15 residues. DNA for the CDR3: TGTGCTAGCGGACAGGGGCCTTCCTACACCGGGGAGCTGTTTTTT. Its translation is CASGQGPSYTGELFF.

The rearrangement links TRBV12-5 to TRBJ2-5; possible D gene TRBD1, 5 bases. From germline, CDR1 is LGHNT and CDR2 FRNRAP. The CDR3 totals 18 residues. V lost 3 bases and J lost 1, with 21 bases in between. The CDR3 DNA sequence: TGTGCTAGTGGTTTCCCGCATCGACTCCAGGGCCTCCAAGAGACCCAGTACTTC. It is translated as CASGFPHRLQGLQETQYF.